The present entry profiles one T cell receptor (beta chain) with its context. Its binding antigen is unknown. Per-base quality was not reported, and no clone a single base away is much larger than it. The library was prepared using 5' RACE. These reads were obtained on an Illumina HiSeq 2000. A universal primer binding site was added through template switching, and the final cDNA carried a unique molecular identifier so that TCR cDNA molecules could be counted accurately. First-strand cDNA for TCR alpha and beta chains was synthesized from specific primers in the conserved constant-segment region. To control for contamination, every cDNA library was double barcoded, receiving both a SMART-Mk sample barcode and Illumina barcodes. TruSeq adapter sequences and Illumina sample barcodes were added in two successive PCR steps. TCR alpha and beta cDNA libraries were sequenced on the Illumina HiSeq platform with custom primers. Processing in the source paper ran as follows. MiGEC processed the raw reads to extract unique molecular identifiers, while MiXCR was used to determine the CDR3 positions. Recombination models were inferred per individual with the repgenHMM and IGoR tools using an EM algorithm. Shared clonotype analysis was performed with the tcR package in R, normalizing sharing by the product of cloneset sizes. Out-of-frame nonproductive sequences were analyzed to study raw recombination free of thymic and clonal selection effects. Using fastp trimming at Q25 and MiXCR clonotype assembly, TCRdb reanalyzed the public sequencing data and kept in-frame beta chains. Rows with one shared CDR3 protein collapse into an entry with the most common genes and DNA. The V and J calls and clone size are TCRdb's, not the authors'. The table for this sample lists 550,000 to 700,000 distinct CDR3 sequences; about 20% of them were counted only once. The ten largest clonotypes hold about 4.3% of the sample.

The cysteine opens and the phenylalanine closes a CDR3 of 17 amino acids. Just CDR3 DNA is preserved here, 51 bases in frame from base 1. V loses 4 bases at its end and J loses 1 base; junction bases beyond the gene matches: 11. Via the germline V gene, CDR1 is SGDLS and CDR2 YYNGEE. This entry is derived from a study of identical twins (dated by TCRdb to about 2016). At the level of the whole study: The study deep-sequenced TCR alpha and beta repertoires from monozygotic twins, unrelated adults of various ages and cord blood to test whether fetal clonotypes persist. To rule out contamination, replicate twin experiments were performed at different times with different library preparation protocols.

Study-level results and caveats: Because the same donors could not be followed over many years, conclusions were based on cross-sectional statistical analysis. Abundant cord blood beta clonotypes carried fewer insertions; young adult naive repertoires showed a weaker similar trend, while memory repertoires showed none. A weaker excess of twin sharing was found in beta out-of-frame sequences because the signal-to-noise ratio was lowered by fewer shared sequences. In monozygotic twins, recombination models systematically underestimated out-of-frame TCR alpha sharing, but the models matched the sharing seen between unrelated individuals. Invariant T cells such as MAIT and iNKT could partly confound zero-insertion analyses, though diverse VJ usage argued against this for most clonotypes. Compared with coincidental sharing between unrelated individuals, out-of-frame TCR alpha sequences shared between twins showed an excess of sequences with low generation probability.

Every donor in the study was a healthy Caucasian. Three pairs of female monozygotic twins, all aged roughly 18 to 29 years, made up the twin cohort. Peripheral blood mononuclear cells were the source from which RNA for the TCR libraries was isolated. In addition, the sample was reused for a study of T cells expressing NK-cell markers. As the second study states: About eight donors provided sorted CD3+CD56+NKG2C+, CD3+CD56+NKG2C- and CD3+CD56-NKG2C+ T-cell subsets, whose TCR beta-chain repertoires were profiled. Among the eight sequenced donors, only one was HCMV-seronegative, while the other seven were HCMV-seropositive. In several experiments an anti-gammadeltaTCR antibody was added to restrict sorting to alphabetaTCR-expressing T cells. In roughly six donors, the dominant CD3+CD56+NKG2C+ clonotypes were among the top 10 CD8+ clonotypes and accounted for 1.0-7.0% of CD8+ T cells. Those dominant clonotypes were again the most abundant among CD3+CD56-NKG2C+ cells in several donors, at about 25-60.1%. Whether the expanded NKG2C-expressing T cell clones were specific for HCMV antigens was left unclear. The study sequenced eight donors, all healthy volunteers chosen at random: three men and five women. HCMV serostatus was determined by detecting HCMV-specific IgG in serum with a commercial ELISA kit. For five or six donors, unsorted PBMC were also used to sequence bulk peripheral blood T-cell repertoires. MIGEC was used to demultiplex reads and group the reads by UMI, and MiTCR was used to assemble and quantify clonotypes. To exclude erroneous sequences, only TCR cDNA sequences supported by at least two reads were retained. The tcR package was used for downstream repertoire analysis, and clonotypes were matched across fractions by CDR3 nucleotide sequence plus V segment. VDJmatch was used to annotate antigen specificity against VDJdb, with one amino acid substitution in CDR3 permitted.

Specimen: PBMCs. The chain was built from TRBV9 and TRBJ2-3; 8 central nucleotides agree with TRBD2. The clonotype originates from a woman younger than 35 in good health. CDR3 reads: CASSPRGEAGGTDTQYF. The bases read TGTGCCAGCAGCCCCCGGGGGGAAGCGGGGGGCACAGATACGCAGTATTTT. Joined to the reference TRBV9 and TRBJ2-3 proteins, this CDR3 gives the full variable domain: DSGVTQTPKHLITATGQRVTLRCSPRSGDLSVYWYQQSLDQGLQFLIQYYNGEERAKGNILERFSAQQFPDLHSELNLSSLELGDSALYFCASSPRGEAGGTDTQYFGPGTRLTVL.